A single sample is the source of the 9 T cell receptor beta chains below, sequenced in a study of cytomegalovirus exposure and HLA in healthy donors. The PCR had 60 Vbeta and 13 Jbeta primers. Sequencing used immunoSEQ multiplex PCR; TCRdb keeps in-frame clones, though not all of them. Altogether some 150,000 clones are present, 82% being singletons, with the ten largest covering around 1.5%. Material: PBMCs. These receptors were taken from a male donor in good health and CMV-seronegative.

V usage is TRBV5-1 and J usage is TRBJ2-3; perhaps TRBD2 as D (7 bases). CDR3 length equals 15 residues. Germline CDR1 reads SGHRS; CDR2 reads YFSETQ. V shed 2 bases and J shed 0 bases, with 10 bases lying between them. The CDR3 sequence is CASSFRGASTDTQYF. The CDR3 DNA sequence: TGCGCCAGCAGCTTTCGGGGGGCTAGCACAGATACGCAGTATTTT.

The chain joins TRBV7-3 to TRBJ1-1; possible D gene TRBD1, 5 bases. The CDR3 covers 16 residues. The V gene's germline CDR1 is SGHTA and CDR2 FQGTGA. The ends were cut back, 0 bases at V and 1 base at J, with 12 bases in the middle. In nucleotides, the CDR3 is TGTGCCAGCAGCTTAACGGTCGCAGGGAAGAACACTGAAGCTTTCTTT. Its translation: CASSLTVAGKNTEAFF.

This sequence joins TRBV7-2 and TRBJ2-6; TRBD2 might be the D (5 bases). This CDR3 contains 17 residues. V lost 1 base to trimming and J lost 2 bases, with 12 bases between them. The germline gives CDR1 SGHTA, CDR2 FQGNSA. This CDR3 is CASSLGLRGAGANVLTF. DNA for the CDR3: TGTGCCAGCAGCTTAGGGCTCCGGGGTGCTGGGGCCAACGTCCTGACTTTC.

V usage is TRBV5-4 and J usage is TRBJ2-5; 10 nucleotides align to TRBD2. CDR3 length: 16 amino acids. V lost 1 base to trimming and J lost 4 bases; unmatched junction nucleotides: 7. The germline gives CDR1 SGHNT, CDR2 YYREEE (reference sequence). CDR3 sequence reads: CASSLLSAGGRETQYF. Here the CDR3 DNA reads TGTGCCAGCAGCTTGCTATCAGCGGGGGGGAGAGAGACCCAGTACTTC. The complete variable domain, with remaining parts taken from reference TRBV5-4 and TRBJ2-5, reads ETGVTQSPTHLIKTRGQQVTLRCSSQSGHNTVSWYQQALGQGPQFIFQYYREEENGRGNFPPRFSGLQFPNYSSELNVNALELDDSALYLCASSLLSAGGRETQYFGPGTRLLVL.

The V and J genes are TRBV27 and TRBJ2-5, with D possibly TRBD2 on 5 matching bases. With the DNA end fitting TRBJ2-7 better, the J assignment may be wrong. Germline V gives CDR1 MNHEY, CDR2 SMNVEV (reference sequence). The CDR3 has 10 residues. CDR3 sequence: CASGLFEQYF. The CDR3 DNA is TGTGCCAGCGGACTGTTCGAGCAGTACTTC.

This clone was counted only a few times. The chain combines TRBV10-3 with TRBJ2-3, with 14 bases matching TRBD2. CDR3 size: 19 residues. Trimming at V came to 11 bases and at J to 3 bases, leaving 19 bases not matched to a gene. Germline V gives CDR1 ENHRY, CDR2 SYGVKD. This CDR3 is CAVAPGTSGGLRGTDTQYF. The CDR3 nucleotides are TGTGCCGTCGCACCCGGGACTAGCGGGGGCCTCCGAGGTACAGATACGCAGTATTTT.

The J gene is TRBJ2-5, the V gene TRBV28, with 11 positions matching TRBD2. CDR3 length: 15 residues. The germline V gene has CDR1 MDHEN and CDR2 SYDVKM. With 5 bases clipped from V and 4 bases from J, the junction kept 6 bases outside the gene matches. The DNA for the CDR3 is TGTGCCAGCAGTACCCCACTAGCGGGAGCAGAGACCCAGTACTTC. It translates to CASSTPLAGAETQYF.

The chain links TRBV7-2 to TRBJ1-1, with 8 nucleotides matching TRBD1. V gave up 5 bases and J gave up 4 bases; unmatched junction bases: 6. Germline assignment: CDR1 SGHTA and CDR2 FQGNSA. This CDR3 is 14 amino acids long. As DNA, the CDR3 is TGTGCCAGCAGCCCACGACAGGGGAGCACTGAAGCTTTCTTT. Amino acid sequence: CASSPRQGSTEAFF. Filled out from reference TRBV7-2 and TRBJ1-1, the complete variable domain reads GAGVSQSPSNKVTEKGKDVELRCDPISGHTALYWYRQSLGQGLEFLIYFQGNSAPDKSGLPSDRFSAERTGGSVSTLTIQRTQQEDSAVYLCASSPRQGSTEAFFGQGTRLTVV.

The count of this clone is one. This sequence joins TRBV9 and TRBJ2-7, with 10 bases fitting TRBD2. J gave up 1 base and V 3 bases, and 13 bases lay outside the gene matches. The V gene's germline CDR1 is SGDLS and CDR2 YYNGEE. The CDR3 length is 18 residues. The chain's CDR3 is CASSESVSSGSISYEQYF. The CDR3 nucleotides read TGTGCCAGCAGCGAGTCGGTGTCTAGCGGGAGTATATCCTACGAGCAGTACTTC.